This T cell receptor (beta chain) stems from a study of naive and memory T cell subsets. Whole-study results and caveats: Over 90% of naive TCR sequences appeared only once, unlike memory subsets. In CD4 and CD8 cells, diversity dropped from naive through EMRA.

Both TRBC1 and TRBC2 were covered by a beta constant-region primer of two equimolar oligonucleotides. Ligated cDNA was amplified by four rounds of PCR with nested alpha and beta constant-region primers and SP2. TCRdb processed the UMI-ligation and nested PCR reads anew with MiXCR; each CDR3 protein has one entry. The table shows under 35,000 distinct CDR3 sequences, with less than 20% occurring only once. CDR1 is SGHTA, CDR2 FQGNSA, per germline. The junction had 5 bases not matched to a gene; V was cut back by 4 bases and J by 7 bases. CDR3 length: 14 amino acids. This clonotype was counted many times. The antigen is not known. Overnight CMV lysate stimulation of fresh PBMCs defined donor CMV status by CD4+ IFNgamma. Cells stained for CD3, CD4, CD8, CD45RA, CD27 and viability were sorted into four CD45RA/CD27 subsets.

The receptor's source is a human donor in good health. The chain recombines TRBV7-2 with TRBJ2-2; the match to TRBD1 covers 8 bases. Sequencing used effector memory CD4+ T cells from blood. Subset: effector memory, CD45RA- CD27-. The DNA for the CDR3 is TGTGCCAGCAGCTCCCAGGGGGCCGGCGGGGAGCTGTTTTTT. Translated: CASSSQGAGGELFF. Complete variable domain (other parts from reference TRBV7-2 and TRBJ2-2): GAGVSQSPSNKVTEKGKDVELRCDPISGHTALYWYRQSLGQGLEFLIYFQGNSAPDKSGLPSDRFSAERTGGSVSTLTIQRTQQEDSAVYLCASSSQGAGGELFFGEGSRLTVL.